The rows below give T cell receptor beta chains drawn from one sample of a study of T cell responses to AZD1222 COVID-19 vaccine. The repertoire was sequenced with immunoSEQ multiplex PCR; TCRdb's copy has only in-frame clones and lacks some. The data hold tens of thousands of clones, with approximately 85% observed a single time. This specimen was peripheral blood, taken on day 0 of AZD1222 vaccination. These receptors were obtained from an adult in good health. CDR3s include the opening cysteine and the closing phenylalanine or tryptophan. The order of the fields is clone size, CDR3 length, D gene, V gene, J gene, CDR3 protein, CDR3 DNA. D genes are given only for firm matches. Clone size is stated in some rows and not others, as once, few, many or a class when expanded.

once	15	TRBD2	TRBV2	TRBJ2-3	CASSLLAGGRNTQYF	TGTGCCAGCAGTTTACTAGCGGGAGGTAGGAATACGCAGTATTTT
.	15	.	TRBV4-2	TRBJ2-4	CASSQDPGSTNIQYF	TGTGCCAGCAGCCAAGACCCCGGGAGCACGAACATTCAGTACTTC
.	14	.	TRBV18	TRBJ1-1	CASSPPLDRTEAFF	TGTGCCAGCTCACCACCCTTAGACCGGACTGAAGCTTTCTTT
.	15	TRBD1	TRBV6-5	TRBJ1-1	CASSYSRQGDTEAFF	TGTGCCAGCAGTTACTCCCGACAGGGGGACACTGAAGCTTTCTTT
.	16	TRBD1	TRBV28	TRBJ2-3	CASSPPGTGGRDTQYF	TGTGCCAGCAGCCCCCCCGGGACAGGGGGCAGGGATACGCAGTATTTT
.	16	.	TRBV11-2	TRBJ2-3	CASSFAQRPPTDTQYF	TGTGCCAGCAGCTTCGCCCAGCGACCCCCCACAGATACGCAGTATTTT
.	15	TRBD2	TRBV11-2	TRBJ2-1	CASSETSGNYNEQFF	TGTGCCAGCAGCGAGACTAGCGGTAATTACAATGAGCAGTTCTTC
.	13	.	TRBV6-5	TRBJ2-7	CASRGAAGYEQYF	TGTGCCAGCAGGGGGGCGGCCGGCTACGAGCAGTACTTC
.	14	.	TRBV9	TRBJ2-5	CASSEGPDQETQYF	TGTGCCAGCAGCGAGGGGCCCGACCAAGAGACCCAGTACTTC
.	14	.	TRBV24-1	TRBJ2-5	CATSDLDRPRTQYF	TGTGCCACCAGTGATTTGGACAGGCCCAGGACCCAGTACTTC
.	19	TRBD2	TRBV3-1/TRBV3-2	TRBJ2-6	CASSQDGSGTSSGANVLTF	TGTGCCAGCAGCCAAGATGGTAGCGGGACAAGCTCTGGGGCCAACGTCCTGACTTTC
.	18	TRBD1	TRBV11-2	TRBJ1-1	CASSLGLRFRAGGTEAFF	TGTGCCAGCAGCTTAGGATTGAGGTTTAGGGCAGGGGGCACTGAAGCTTTCTTT
.	15	TRBD2	TRBV2	TRBJ2-7	CASYPLAGGPYEQYF	TGTGCCAGTTATCCACTAGCGGGAGGGCCGTACGAGCAGTACTTC
.	15	.	TRBV9	TRBJ2-7	CASSPVSAAAYEQYF	TGTGCCAGCAGCCCGGTATCGGCCGCCGCCTACGAGCAGTACTTC
.	14	.	TRBV6-6	TRBJ1-3	CASSYSSGDAAIYF	TGTGCCAGCAGTTACTCGTCAGGGGACGCGGCCATATATTTT
.	16	.	TRBV5-5	TRBJ2-7	CASSLAGPQSGYEQYF	TGTGCCAGCAGCTTGGCCGGACCCCAGAGTGGCTACGAGCAGTACTTC
few	13	.	TRBV6-5	TRBJ2-4	CASLVPAKNIQYF	TGTGCCAGCCTCGTTCCGGCCAAAAACATTCAGTACTTC
.	21	TRBD1	TRBV6-2/TRBV6-3	TRBJ2-7	CASSYAREGTAVIRPSYEQYF	TGTGCCAGCAGTTACGCGAGAGAGGGGACAGCGGTCATACGCCCCTCCTACGAGCAGTACTTC
.	14	.	TRBV10-3	TRBJ1-1	CAISPGRDFPEAFF	TGTGCCATCAGCCCCGGGAGGGATTTTCCTGAAGCTTTCTTT
.	15	.	TRBV5-4	TRBJ1-1	CASSLVGLRNTEAFF	TGTGCCAGCAGCTTGGTGGGCCTCCGGAACACTGAAGCTTTCTTT
.	14	TRBD1	TRBV7-9	TRBJ1-6	CASSIGQVNSPLHF	TGTGCCAGCAGCATAGGACAGGTTAATTCACCCCTCCACTTT
once	16	.	TRBV5-6	TRBJ2-3	CASSLLQGPSTDTQYF	TGTGCCAGCAGCCTACTCCAAGGGCCATCCACAGATACGCAGTATTTT
.	15	TRBD1	TRBV14	TRBJ1-3	CASSQTGVSGNTIYF	TGTGCCAGCAGCCAAACAGGGGTCTCTGGAAACACCATATATTTT
once	15	.	TRBV24-1	TRBJ2-7	CATSDGRGSALEQYF	TGTGCCACCAGTGATGGGCGGGGATCCGCTCTAGAGCAGTACTTC
.	15	.	TRBV5-1	TRBJ1-1	CASSLGGARNTEAFF	TGCGCCAGCAGCTTGGGAGGGGCGCGGAACACTGAAGCTTTCTTT
.	13	TRBD1	TRBV27	TRBJ1-1	CASSPRTGGLAFF	TGTGCCAGCAGCCCACGGACAGGGGGTCTGGCTTTCTTT
.	13	TRBD1	TRBV29-1	TRBJ2-5	CSVGQVGAETQYF	TGCAGCGTCGGACAGGTAGGGGCAGAGACCCAGTACTTC
.	15	.	TRBV18	TRBJ1-1	CASSRDWGENTEAFF	TGTGCCAGCTCACGAGACTGGGGGGAAAACACTGAAGCTTTCTTT
once	14	TRBD1	TRBV3-1/TRBV3-2	TRBJ1-2	CASSLTGQSYGYTF	TGTGCCAGCAGCCTGACGGGACAGAGCTATGGCTACACCTTC
.	15	TRBD1	TRBV24-1	TRBJ1-5	CATSDGGQPNQPQHF	TGTGCCACCAGTGATGGGGGACAGCCAAATCAGCCCCAGCATTTT
.	14	.	TRBV5-1	TRBJ2-5	CASSLNSAQETQYF	TGCGCCAGCAGCTTGAATTCGGCGCAAGAGACCCAGTACTTC
.	12	TRBD1	TRBV19	TRBJ1-2	CACWTGDYGYTF	TGTGCCTGCTGGACAGGGGATTATGGCTACACCTTC
.	13	TRBD1	TRBV2	TRBJ1-5	CASSGTGTQPQHF	TGTGCCAGCAGCGGGACAGGGACCCAGCCCCAGCATTTT
.	13	.	TRBV28	TRBJ1-1	CASSWGDGTEAFF	TGTGCCAGCAGTTGGGGGGACGGCACTGAAGCTTTCTTT
.	16	.	TRBV9	TRBJ2-7	CASSAGGAVDSYEQYF	TGTGCCAGCAGCGCAGGGGGGGCTGTCGATTCTTACGAGCAGTACTTC
few	14	.	TRBV11-2	TRBJ2-7	CASSKERISYEQYF	TGTGCCAGCAGTAAGGAGCGGATCTCCTACGAGCAGTACTTC
.	14	.	TRBV18	TRBJ1-5	CASSPRNNKEPQHF	TGTGCCAGCTCACCTAGAAATAACAAGGAGCCCCAGCATTTT
.	14	TRBD1	TRBV5-8	TRBJ1-1	CASSSQGARTEAFF	TGTGCCAGCAGCTCACAGGGGGCGCGAACTGAAGCTTTCTTT
.	15	.	TRBV4-2	TRBJ1-1	CASSQDDRVNTEAFF	TGTGCCAGCAGCCAAGATGACAGAGTGAACACTGAAGCTTTCTTT
once	12	.	TRBV12-3/TRBV12-4	TRBJ2-4	CASSLSWNIQYF	TGTGCCAGCAGTTTAAGTTGGAACATTCAGTACTTC
.	13	.	TRBV28	TRBJ2-5	CATRAGSQETQYF	TGTGCCACCCGGGCAGGGTCTCAAGAGACCCAGTACTTC
.	14	.	TRBV5-5	TRBJ2-7	CASSPTGTTGEQYF	TGTGCCAGCAGCCCGACCGGCACGACCGGCGAGCAGTACTTC
.	16	.	TRBV11-3	TRBJ2-3	CASSLDPQPSTDTQYF	TGTGCCAGCAGCTTAGACCCCCAGCCGAGCACAGATACGCAGTATTTT
.	14	TRBD2	TRBV27	TRBJ2-3	CASSLGLNTDTQYF	TGTGCCAGCAGTTTGGGACTAAACACAGATACGCAGTATTTT
.	14	.	TRBV18	TRBJ1-3	CASSRPGSGNTIYF	TGTGCCAGCTCACGGCCCGGATCTGGAAACACCATATATTTT
.	13	.	TRBV15	TRBJ2-3	CATSYAGPDTQYF	TGTGCCACCAGCTATGCGGGGCCAGATACGCAGTATTTT
.	13	.	TRBV2	TRBJ2-1	CASSVRQTNEQFF	TGTGCCAGCAGTGTCAGGCAGACAAATGAGCAGTTCTTC
.	12	.	TRBV19	TRBJ1-5	CASKGGYQPQHF	TGTGCCAGTAAGGGAGGGTATCAGCCCCAGCATTTT
.	16	.	TRBV28	TRBJ2-5	CASSSRSRGRQETQYF	TGTGCCAGCAGTTCCCGGAGTCGCGGGCGGCAAGAGACCCAGTACTTC
.	17	.	TRBV29-1	TRBJ2-3	CSVETPHSGSSTDTQYF	TGCAGCGTTGAAACCCCCCACAGTGGGTCTAGCACAGATACGCAGTATTTT
.	14	TRBD1	TRBV5-1	TRBJ1-1	CASRSGQAPTEAFF	TGCGCCAGCAGGTCTGGACAGGCGCCCACTGAAGCTTTCTTT
.	13	.	TRBV2	TRBJ2-2	CASSVQGTGELFF	TGTGCCAGCAGCGTACAGGGCACCGGGGAGCTGTTTTTT
.	18	TRBD2	TRBV5-1	TRBJ2-5	CASSAPGLATIQGETQYF	TGCGCCAGCAGCGCTCCGGGACTAGCGACGATCCAGGGAGAGACCCAGTACTTC
.	15	.	TRBV28	TRBJ1-1	CASSRGRGMNTEAFF	TGTGCCAGCAGTCGGGGGCGGGGGATGAACACTGAAGCTTTCTTT
once	12	.	TRBV28	TRBJ1-5	CASSQFVQPQHF	TGTGCCAGCTCCCAGTTTGTCCAGCCCCAGCATTTT